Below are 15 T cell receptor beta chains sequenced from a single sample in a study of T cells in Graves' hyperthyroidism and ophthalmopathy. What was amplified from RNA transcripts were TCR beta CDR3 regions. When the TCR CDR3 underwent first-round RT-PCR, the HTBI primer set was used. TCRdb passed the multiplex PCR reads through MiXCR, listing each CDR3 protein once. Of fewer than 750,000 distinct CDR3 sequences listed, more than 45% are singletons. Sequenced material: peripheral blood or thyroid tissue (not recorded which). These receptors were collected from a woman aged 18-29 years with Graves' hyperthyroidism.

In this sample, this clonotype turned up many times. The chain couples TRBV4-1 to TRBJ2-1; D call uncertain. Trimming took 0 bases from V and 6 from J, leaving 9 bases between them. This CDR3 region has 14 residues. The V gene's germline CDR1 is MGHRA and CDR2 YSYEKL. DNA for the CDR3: TGCGCCAGCAGCCAAGATAGCTTGGGCAATGAGCAGTTCTTC. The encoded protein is CASSQDSLGNEQFF.

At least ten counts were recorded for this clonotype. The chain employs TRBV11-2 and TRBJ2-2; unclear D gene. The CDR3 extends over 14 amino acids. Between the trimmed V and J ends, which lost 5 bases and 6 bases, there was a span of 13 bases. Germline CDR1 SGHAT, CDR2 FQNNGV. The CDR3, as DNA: TGTGCCAGCAGCCAAGGCACCCTCGCCGGGGAGCTGTTTTTT. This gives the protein CASSQGTLAGELFF.

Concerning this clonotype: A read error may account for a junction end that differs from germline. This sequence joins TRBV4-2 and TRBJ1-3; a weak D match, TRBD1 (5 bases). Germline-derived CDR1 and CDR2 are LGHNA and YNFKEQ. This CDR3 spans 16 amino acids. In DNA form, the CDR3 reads TGTGCCAGCAGCCAAGATTTCGGGGGAATGGGAAACACCGTATATTTT. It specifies CASSQDFGGMGNTVYF.

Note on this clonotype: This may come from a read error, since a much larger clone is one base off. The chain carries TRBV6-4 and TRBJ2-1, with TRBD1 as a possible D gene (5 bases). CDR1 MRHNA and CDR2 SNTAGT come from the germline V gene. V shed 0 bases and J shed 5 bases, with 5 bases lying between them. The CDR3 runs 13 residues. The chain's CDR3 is CASSDSDNNEQFF. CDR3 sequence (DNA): TGTGCCAGCAGTGACTCGGACAACAATGAGCAGTTCTTC.

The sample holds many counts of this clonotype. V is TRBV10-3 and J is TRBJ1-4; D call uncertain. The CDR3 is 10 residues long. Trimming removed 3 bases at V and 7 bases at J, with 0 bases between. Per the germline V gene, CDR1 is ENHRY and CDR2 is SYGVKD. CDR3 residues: CAISDEKLFF. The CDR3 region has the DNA TGTGCCATCAGTGATGAAAAACTGTTTTTT.

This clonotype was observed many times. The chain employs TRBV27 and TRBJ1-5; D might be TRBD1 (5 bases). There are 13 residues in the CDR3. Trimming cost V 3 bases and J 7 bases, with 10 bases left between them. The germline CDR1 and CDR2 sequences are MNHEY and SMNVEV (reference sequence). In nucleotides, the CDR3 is TGTGCCAGCAGTTTCGGGGGGAGACAGCCCCAGCATTTT. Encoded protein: CASSFGGRQPQHF.

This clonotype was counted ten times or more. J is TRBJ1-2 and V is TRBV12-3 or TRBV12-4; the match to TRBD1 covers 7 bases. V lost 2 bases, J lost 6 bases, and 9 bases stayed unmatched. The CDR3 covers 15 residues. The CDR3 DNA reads TGTGCCAGCAGTTTAAGGGGAACAGGGGCGCATGGCTACACCTTC. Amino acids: CASSLRGTGAHGYTF.

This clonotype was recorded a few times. The CDR3 loop is CASSQGKANYGYTF. Here the CDR3 DNA reads TGTGCCAGCAGCCAAGGAAAAGCTAACTATGGCTACACCTTC. The chain is built from TRBV7-3 and TRBJ1-2; D unresolved. Trimming left V 5 bases short and J 0 bases short, with 10 bases between. CDR1 is SGHTA and CDR2 is FQGTGA in the germline V gene. The CDR3 has 14 amino acids.

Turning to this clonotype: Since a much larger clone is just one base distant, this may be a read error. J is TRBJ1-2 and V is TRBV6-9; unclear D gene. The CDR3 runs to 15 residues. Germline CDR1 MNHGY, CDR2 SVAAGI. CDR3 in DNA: TGTGCCAGCAAAGTCGCGACGGGTCTGCACTATGGCCACACCTTC. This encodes CASKVATGLHYGHTF.

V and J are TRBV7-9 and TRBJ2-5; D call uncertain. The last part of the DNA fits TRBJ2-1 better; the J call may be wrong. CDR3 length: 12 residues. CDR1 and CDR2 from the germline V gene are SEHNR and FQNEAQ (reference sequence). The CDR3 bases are TGTGCCAGCAGCTTAGAACTACATGAGCAGTTCTTC. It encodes CASSLELHEQFF.

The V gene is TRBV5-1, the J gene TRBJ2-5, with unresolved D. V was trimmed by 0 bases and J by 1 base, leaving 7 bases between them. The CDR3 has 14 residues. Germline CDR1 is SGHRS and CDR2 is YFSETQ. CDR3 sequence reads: CASSLGALQETQYF. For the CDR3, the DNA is TGCGCCAGCAGCTTGGGGGCTCTCCAAGAGACCCAGTACTTC.

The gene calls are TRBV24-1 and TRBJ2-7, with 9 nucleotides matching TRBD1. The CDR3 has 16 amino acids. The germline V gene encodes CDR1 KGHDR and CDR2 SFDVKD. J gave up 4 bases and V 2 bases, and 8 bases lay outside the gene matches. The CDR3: CATSDSGTGKEYEQYF. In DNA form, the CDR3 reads TGTGCCACCAGTGATTCCGGGACAGGGAAGGAATACGAGCAGTACTTC.

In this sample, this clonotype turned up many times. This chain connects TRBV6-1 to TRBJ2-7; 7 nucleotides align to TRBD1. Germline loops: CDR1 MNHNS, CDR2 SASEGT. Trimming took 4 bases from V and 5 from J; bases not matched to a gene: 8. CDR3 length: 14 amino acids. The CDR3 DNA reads TGTGCCAGCAGTGGCCGGGACAGTCCTAACGAGCAGTACTTC. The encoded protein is CASSGRDSPNEQYF.

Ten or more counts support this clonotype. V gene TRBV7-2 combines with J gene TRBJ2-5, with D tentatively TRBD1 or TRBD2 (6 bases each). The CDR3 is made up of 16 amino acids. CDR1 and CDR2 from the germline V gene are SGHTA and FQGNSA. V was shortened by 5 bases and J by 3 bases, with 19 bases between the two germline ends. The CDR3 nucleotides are TGTGCCAGCAGCCCACGAGGGGGGTGGGGGAAAGAGACCCAGTACTTC. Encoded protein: CASSPRGGWGKETQYF.

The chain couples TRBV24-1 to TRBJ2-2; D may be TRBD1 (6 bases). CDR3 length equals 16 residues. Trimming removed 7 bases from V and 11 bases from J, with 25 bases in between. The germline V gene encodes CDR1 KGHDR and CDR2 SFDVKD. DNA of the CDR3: TGTGCCACCAGGGATCCTCTCATACAGGGAAAGGGTGAGCTGTTTTTT. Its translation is CATRDPLIQGKGELFF.